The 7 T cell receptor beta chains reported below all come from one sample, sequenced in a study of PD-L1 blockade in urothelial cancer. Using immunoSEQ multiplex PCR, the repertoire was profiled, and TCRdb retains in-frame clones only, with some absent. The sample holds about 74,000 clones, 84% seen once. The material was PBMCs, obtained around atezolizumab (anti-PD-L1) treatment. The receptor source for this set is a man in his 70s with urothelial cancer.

The CDR3 here is CASSSIDEVDTQYF. In nucleotides, the CDR3 is TGTGCCAGCAGCTCTATTGACGAGGTTGATACGCAGTATTTT. This chain connects TRBV7-9 to TRBJ2-3; unclear D gene. V lost 4 bases, J lost 6 bases, and 14 bases lay in between. Germline CDR1 and CDR2: SEHNR and FQNEAQ (reference sequence). This CDR3 contains 14 residues.

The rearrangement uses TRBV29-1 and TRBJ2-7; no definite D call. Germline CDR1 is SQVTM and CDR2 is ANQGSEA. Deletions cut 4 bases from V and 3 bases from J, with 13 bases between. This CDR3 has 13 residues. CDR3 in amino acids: CSVGARLNYEQYF. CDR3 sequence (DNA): TGCAGCGTTGGAGCACGCTTAAACTACGAGCAGTACTTC.

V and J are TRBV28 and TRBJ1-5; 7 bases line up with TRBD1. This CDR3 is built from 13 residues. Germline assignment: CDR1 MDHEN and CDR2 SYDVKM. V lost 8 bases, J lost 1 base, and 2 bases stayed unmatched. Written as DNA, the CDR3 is TGTGCCAGCCGACAGGGAAGCAATCAGCCCCAGCATTTT. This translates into CASRQGSNQPQHF.

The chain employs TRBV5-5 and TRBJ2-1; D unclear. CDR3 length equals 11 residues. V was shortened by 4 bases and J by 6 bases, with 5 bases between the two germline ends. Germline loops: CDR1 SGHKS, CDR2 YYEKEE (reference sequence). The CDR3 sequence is CASSLLNEQFF. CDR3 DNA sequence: TGTGCCAGCAGCCTACTCAATGAGCAGTTCTTC.

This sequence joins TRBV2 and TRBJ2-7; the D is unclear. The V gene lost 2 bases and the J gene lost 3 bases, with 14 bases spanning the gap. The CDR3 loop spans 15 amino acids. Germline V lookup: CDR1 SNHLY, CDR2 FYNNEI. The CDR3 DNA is TGTGCCAGCAGTGAAAGGTCAGGCCGGTACTACGAGCAGTACTTC. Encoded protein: CASSERSGRYYEQYF.

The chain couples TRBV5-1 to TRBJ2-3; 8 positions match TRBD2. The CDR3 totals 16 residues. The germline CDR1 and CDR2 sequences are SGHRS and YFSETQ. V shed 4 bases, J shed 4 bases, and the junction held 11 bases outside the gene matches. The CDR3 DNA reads TGCGCCAGCAGCACCGGACTAGCAGGAACGGCAGATACGCAGTATTTT. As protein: CASSTGLAGTADTQYF.

The CDR3 nucleotides are TGTGCCAGCAGTTTCAGGACGGAAAGGACAGGGCGTGAAAAACTGTTTTTT. Amino acid sequence: CASSFRTERTGREKLFF. The J gene is TRBJ1-4, the V gene TRBV28; 8 bases align to TRBD1. V was clipped by 3 bases and J by 7 bases; unmatched bases: 13. Germline lookup yields CDR1 MDHEN and CDR2 SYDVKM. This CDR3 region has 17 residues.